This passage covers 22 T cell receptor beta chains from one sample sequenced in a study of T-cell reconstitution after alpha-beta-depleted transplantation in children. Unique molecular identifiers featured in how the TCRbeta library was prepared. TCRdb re-derived calls from the PCR reads in MiXCR, one entry per CDR3 protein. The sample carries roughly 500,000 distinct CDR3 sequences, about 11% recorded once. The specimen was PBMCs, collected before TCRalphabeta/CD19-depleted stem cell transplant. The receptors originated from a child younger than 10 with inherited bone marrow failure, due to receive a stem cell transplant.

This clonotype was observed at least ten times. This chain connects TRBV20-1 to TRBJ1-4; D ambiguous. This CDR3 is 12 amino acids long. CDR1 is DFQATT, CDR2 SNEGSKA, per germline (reference sequence). V lost 5 bases to trimming and J lost 7 bases, with 11 bases between them. The CDR3: CSAAINSEKLFF. The CDR3, as DNA: TGCAGTGCTGCAATAAACAGTGAAAAACTGTTTTTT.

This clonotype was seen repeatedly, ten times or more. The V call is TRBV5-6, the J call TRBJ1-3; D is uncertain. CDR1 and CDR2 (germline): SGHDT, YYEEEE. Deletions cut 1 base from V and 3 bases from J, with 11 bases between. CDR3 size: 15 residues. CDR3: CASSLWRGYGNTIYF. CDR3 coding DNA: TGTGCCAGCAGCTTGTGGCGAGGGTATGGAAACACCATATATTTT.

A few counts support this clonotype. The rearrangement links TRBV5-1 to TRBJ2-5; 7 bases fit TRBD1. J gave up 5 bases and V 1 base, and 8 bases lay outside the gene matches. The germline gives CDR1 SGHRS, CDR2 YFSETQ. The CDR3 runs to 15 residues. The CDR3 DNA follows: TGCGCCAGCAGCTTGCCCGACAGGGCCGACGAGACCCAGTACTTC. It yields the protein CASSLPDRADETQYF.

This clonotype has ten or more counts. This chain links TRBV6-5 with TRBJ2-5; 11 nucleotides line up with TRBD2. V lost 2 bases, J lost 1 base, and 3 bases stayed unmatched. The CDR3 contains 16 residues. Germline CDR1 MNHEY, CDR2 SVGAGI. CDR3 amino acids: CASSYGTSGGQETQYF. In DNA, the CDR3 is TGTGCCAGCAGTTACGGGACTAGCGGAGGCCAAGAGACCCAGTACTTC.

The sample holds many counts of this clonotype. The V and J genes are TRBV15 and TRBJ2-2, with TRBD2 matching over 14 bases. The CDR3 contains 17 residues. The V segment lost 3 bases and the J segment 3 bases; nucleotides outside the gene matches: 3. Germline V gene sequence: CDR1 LNHNV, CDR2 YYDKDF (reference sequence). DNA for the CDR3: TGTGCCACCAGCAGGACTAGCGGGAGGGTCGACACCGGGGAGCTGTTTTTT. This gives the protein CATSRTSGRVDTGELFF.

This clonotype was recorded many times. The chain couples TRBV5-1 to TRBJ1-5, with 8 bases lining up with TRBD1. Germline loops: CDR1 SGHRS, CDR2 YFSETQ. J gave up 0 bases and V 4 bases, and 9 bases lay outside the gene matches. The CDR3 consists of 17 residues. The CDR3 region has the DNA TGCGCCAGCAGCCCCGGGACAGGCTTTTATAGCAATCAGCCCCAGCATTTT. This sequence encodes CASSPGTGFYSNQPQHF.

This clonotype came up many times. This chain links TRBV7-2 with TRBJ2-7; TRBD2 matches at 8 bases. The germline V gene encodes CDR1 SGHTA and CDR2 FQGNSA. V lost 5 bases to trimming and J lost 6 bases; unmatched junction nucleotides: 12. The CDR3 is made up of 15 amino acids. Here the CDR3 DNA reads TGTGCCAGCAGCCCAGGCGGGGCGGGAGGTTCCGAGCAGTACTTC. Amino acids: CASSPGGAGGSEQYF.

This sequence joins TRBV20-1 and TRBJ2-1; 7 bases fit TRBD2. The V gene's germline CDR1 is DFQATT and CDR2 SNEGSKA (reference sequence). The CDR3 is 15 residues long. With 5 bases clipped from V and 6 bases from J, the junction kept 13 bases outside the gene matches. The CDR3 loop is CSALPTSMGGNEQFF. CDR3 in DNA: TGCAGTGCTTTACCGACTAGCATGGGCGGCAATGAGCAGTTCTTC.

There are many counts of this clonotype. V and J are TRBV6-5 and TRBJ1-2, with D perhaps matching TRBD1 (6 bases). Germline V gene lookup returns CDR1 MNHEY and CDR2 SVGAGI. The CDR3 is 13 residues long. V lost 4 bases to trimming and J lost 7 bases, with 13 bases between them. The CDR3 nucleotides read TGTGCCAGCAGTTCAGGGGCTCGTAGTGGCTACACCTTC. Protein: CASSSGARSGYTF.

This clonotype came up a few times. One end of the junction varies from germline; a read error may be responsible. The chain has TRBV23-1 and TRBJ2-5, with a tentative D call TRBD2 (6 bases). TRBV23-1 is given ORF status, its function remaining uncertain. CDR3 length: 11 residues. The CDR3 nucleotides read TGCGCCAGCAGTCAATCACTAGCCGGGAACTTC. It encodes CASSQSLAGNF.

In its sample, this clonotype was seen a few times. The gene calls are TRBV12-3 or TRBV12-4 and TRBJ1-1, with D possibly matching TRBD1 (6 bases). V shed 2 bases and J shed 6 bases, with 10 bases lying between them. The length of the CDR3 is 13 residues. CDR3 protein: CASSLNREAEAFF. DNA for the CDR3: TGTGCCAGCAGTTTAAACAGGGAAGCTGAAGCTTTCTTT.

This clonotype was seen repeatedly, ten times or more. Here the CDR3 reads CSVGPPGGFTEAFF. The CDR3 DNA reads as TGCAGCGTTGGCCCTCCAGGGGGATTCACTGAAGCTTTCTTT. The rearrangement links TRBV29-1 to TRBJ1-1; 7 bases line up with TRBD1. The CDR3 sequence is 14 residues long. Germline-derived CDR1 and CDR2 are SQVTM and ANQGSEA. Trimming cost V 4 bases and J 4 bases; bases outside gene matches: 9.

This clonotype was seen repeatedly, ten times or more. This chain connects TRBV5-1 to TRBJ2-1; 8 bases are shared with TRBD2. CDR1 is SGHRS and CDR2 is YFSETQ in the germline V gene. The CDR3 loop spans 16 amino acids. The J segment lost 3 bases and the V segment lost 4 bases, leaving 9 bases of the junction unmatched. The CDR3 region is CASSIAQREFYNEQFF. Here the CDR3 DNA reads TGCGCCAGCAGCATAGCCCAGCGGGAGTTCTACAATGAGCAGTTCTTC.

This clonotype was counted ten times or more. The J gene is TRBJ1-1, the V gene TRBV20-1, with unresolved D. V lost 2 bases, J lost 6 bases, and 16 bases lay in between. Germline V lookup: CDR1 DFQATT, CDR2 SNEGSKA (reference sequence). There are 14 residues in the CDR3. CDR3 in amino acids: CSARNSPLLAEAFF. The CDR3 nucleotides are TGCAGTGCTAGAAATTCGCCGCTGTTAGCTGAAGCTTTCTTT.

This clonotype occurred many times. The CDR3 DNA is TGCGCCAGCAGCTTGGGATCTAGGGATGACGAGCAGTACTTC. Translating it yields CASSLGSRDDEQYF. This sequence joins TRBV5-1 and TRBJ2-7; D is unresolved. Trimming removed 0 bases at V and 5 bases at J, with 12 bases between. Per germline, CDR1 SGHRS and CDR2 YFSETQ. This CDR3 spans 14 amino acids. The variable domain in full, completed from reference TRBV5-1 and TRBJ2-7, reads KAGVTQTPRYLIKTRGQQVTLSCSPISGHRSVSWYQQTPGQGLQFLFEYFSETQRNKGNFPGRFSGRQFSNSRSEMNVSTLELGDSALYLCASSLGSRDDEQYFGPGTRLTVT.

This clonotype was seen repeatedly, ten times or more. V is TRBV4-2 and J is TRBJ1-6; D is uncertain. This CDR3 comprises 15 residues. V lost 1 base to trimming and J lost 9 bases, with 13 bases between them. Germline CDR1 is LGHNA and CDR2 is YNFKEQ. This CDR3 is CASSQGINQGSPLHF. The CDR3 DNA sequence: TGTGCCAGCAGCCAAGGGATCAATCAAGGTTCACCCCTCCACTTT.

The genes are TRBV10-1 and TRBJ2-5; no clear D gene. Per the germline V gene, CDR1 is WNHNN and CDR2 is SYGVQD (reference sequence). This CDR3 spans 13 amino acids. Trimming cost V 5 bases and J 7 bases, with 14 bases left between them. For the CDR3, the DNA is TGCGCCAGCAGTTTCGCCCCTGGCGGGACCCAGTACTTC. Translated, it gives CASSFAPGGTQYF.

This clonotype was counted ten times or more. The V call is TRBV20-1, the J call TRBJ1-5; D might be TRBD1 (5 bases). The CDR3 has 13 residues. Germline assignment: CDR1 DFQATT and CDR2 SNEGSKA (reference sequence). V was cut by 3 bases and J by 4 bases, with 10 bases left in between. The CDR3 loop reads CSASGGGNQPQHF. The CDR3 nucleotides are TGCAGTGCTAGTGGGGGTGGGAATCAGCCCCAGCATTTT.

The genes are TRBV7-2 and TRBJ2-5, with 7 bases matching TRBD2. V gave up 4 bases and J gave up 5 bases; unmatched junction bases: 4. This CDR3 spans 13 amino acids. CDR1 SGHTA and CDR2 FQGNSA come from the germline V gene. CDR3 in amino acids: CASSWSGMETQYF. CDR3 nucleotides: TGTGCCAGCAGCTGGAGCGGGATGGAGACCCAGTACTTC.

The sample holds a few counts of this clonotype. This sequence joins TRBV30 and TRBJ2-7, with TRBD1 matching over 11 bases. The J segment lost 6 bases and the V segment lost 4 bases, leaving 2 bases of the junction unmatched. CDR3 length: 12 amino acids. In germline, CDR1 is GTSNPN, CDR2 SVGIG (reference sequence). CDR3 region: CAWTDRGPEQYF. The CDR3 bases are TGTGCCTGGACGGACAGGGGGCCCGAGCAGTACTTC.

This clonotype was seen only a few times. CDR3 in DNA: TGTGCCAGCCGGGAGGAGGGACTGAGGGCCCATGGTATGTTCTTC. It is translated as CASREEGLRAHGMFF. The chain links TRBV18 to TRBJ2-1; 7 bases map to TRBD2. CDR1 is KGHSH, CDR2 LQKENI, per germline. This CDR3 comprises 15 residues. V was clipped by 8 bases and J by 15 bases; unmatched bases: 22.

J is TRBJ2-1 and V is TRBV12-3 or TRBV12-4; 9 bases match TRBD1. V gave up 3 bases and J gave up 5 bases; unmatched junction bases: 14. The CDR3 length is 18 residues. The CDR3 DNA reads TGTGCCAGCAGTTTTCCAGGGGGGGACAGGGTAGGAAACAATGAGCAGTTCTTC. Residues: CASSFPGGDRVGNNEQFF.